This T cell receptor beta chain was recorded in a study of neurological immune-mediated disorders. The CDR3 is 14 residues long. CDR1 and CDR2 from the germline V gene are MNHNY and SVGAGI (reference sequence). Trimming removed 2 bases from V and 5 bases from J, with 12 bases in between. General study points: The authors found no clinical or MRI feature associated with the multiple sclerosis repertoire cluster.

This clonotype was observed many times. Its antigen remains unknown. TCRdb reprocessed the 5' RACE reads with MiXCR, giving one entry per CDR3 protein. The sample consists of about 46,000 distinct CDR3 sequences, 2.5% to 3.5% of them appearing once. Preparation of the unsorted libraries drew on 2 million PBMCs stored at -80 C. The TCR was taken from a woman aged 45-59 years with multiple sclerosis. This sequence joins TRBV6-6 and TRBJ2-5, with D tentatively TRBD2 (6 bases). Sequenced sample: PBMCs. In nucleotides, the CDR3 is TGTGCCAGCAGTTACGGGCAGGGAGGCGAGACCCAGTACTTC. Protein sequence: CASSYGQGGETQYF.